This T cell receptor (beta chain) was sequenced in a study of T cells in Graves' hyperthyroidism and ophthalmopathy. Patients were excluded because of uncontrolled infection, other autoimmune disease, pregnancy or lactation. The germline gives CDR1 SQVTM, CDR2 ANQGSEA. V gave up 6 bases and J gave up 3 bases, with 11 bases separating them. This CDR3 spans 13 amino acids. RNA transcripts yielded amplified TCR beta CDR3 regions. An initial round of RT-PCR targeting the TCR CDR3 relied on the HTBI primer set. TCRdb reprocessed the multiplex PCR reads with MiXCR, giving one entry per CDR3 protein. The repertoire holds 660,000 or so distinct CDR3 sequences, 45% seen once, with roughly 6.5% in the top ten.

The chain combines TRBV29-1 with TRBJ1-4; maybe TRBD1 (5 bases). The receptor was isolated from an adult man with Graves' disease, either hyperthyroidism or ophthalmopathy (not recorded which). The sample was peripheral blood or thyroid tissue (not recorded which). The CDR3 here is CSVLRDPNEKLFF. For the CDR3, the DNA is TGCAGCGTCCTACGGGACCCTAATGAAAAACTGTTTTTT. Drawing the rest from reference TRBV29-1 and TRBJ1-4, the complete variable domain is SAVISQKPSRDICQRGTSLTIQCQVDSQVTMMFWYRQQPGQSLTLIATANQGSEATYESGFVIDKFPISRPNLTFSTLTVSNMSPEDSSIYLCSVLRDPNEKLFFGSGTQLSVL.